These 6 T cell receptor beta chains were sequenced from one sample in a study of STAT5B mutations in CD4+ large granular lymphocyte leukemia. Repertoires were generated with immunoSEQ multiplex PCR, while TCRdb's copy carries only in-frame clones and drops some. The data hold 30,000 or so clones, with approximately 79% observed a single time. Sequenced material: CD4+ T cells from blood buffy coats. The origin of the receptors is a human donor in good health.

This clone was counted between two and nine times. V gene TRBV7-2 combines with J gene TRBJ2-7; TRBD2 is a possible D gene (6 bases). Per germline, CDR1 SGHTA and CDR2 FQGNSA. The CDR3 is 13 residues long. Between the trimmed V and J ends, which lost 5 bases and 0 bases, there was a span of 8 bases. CDR3 region: CASSRDSSYEQYF. CDR3 coding DNA: TGTGCCAGCAGCAGGGACTCCTCCTACGAGCAGTACTTC.

The CDR3 DNA follows: TGCGCCAGCAGCTTGACAGGGTCAGGGGGCTACACCTTC. Translation gives CASSLTGSGGYTF. This chain joins TRBV5-1 and TRBJ1-2, with D tentatively TRBD1 (6 bases). This CDR3 contains 13 residues. Germline CDR1 and CDR2: SGHRS and YFSETQ. V was cut by 1 base and J by 8 bases, with 12 bases left in between.

This sequence joins TRBV11-3 and TRBJ2-7; D is possibly TRBD1 (6 bases). The CDR3 is made up of 14 amino acids. Trimming pared 1 base from V and 4 bases from J, leaving 11 bases between. Per the germline V gene, CDR1 is SGHNT and CDR2 is YENEEA. CDR3 coding DNA: TGTGCCAGCAGCTTAGGAGGGACAACTTACGAGCAGTACTTC. This sequence encodes CASSLGGTTYEQYF.

The J gene is TRBJ1-2, the V gene TRBV28; TRBD1 matches at 7 bases. This CDR3 is 14 amino acids long. The trim removed 6 bases at V and 4 bases at J, leaving 8 bases unmatched. The germline gives CDR1 MDHEN, CDR2 SYDVKM. The CDR3 reads CASSPFDRVYGYTF. In DNA form, the CDR3 reads TGTGCCAGCAGCCCTTTCGACAGGGTCTATGGCTACACCTTC.

This chain uses TRBV5-1 with TRBJ1-1; possibly TRBD1 for D (5 bases). Per the germline V gene, CDR1 is SGHRS and CDR2 is YFSETQ. V was trimmed by 1 base and J by 4 bases, leaving 11 bases between them. This CDR3 has 14 amino acids. For the CDR3, the DNA is TGCGCCAGCAGCTTGTTAGGGGCAGGCACTGAAGCTTTCTTT. The encoded protein is CASSLLGAGTEAFF.

This chain links TRBV19 with TRBJ1-3; 8 bases fit TRBD1. The CDR3 spans 14 residues. After removal of 6 bases from V and 0 bases from J, the junction contained 1 base not matched to a gene. The germline V gene encodes CDR1 LNHDA and CDR2 SQIVND (reference sequence). The CDR3 bases are TGTGCCAGTAGGGGACAGGCCTCTGGAAACACCATATATTTT. This gives the protein CASRGQASGNTIYF.